The 20 T cell receptor beta chains reported below all come from one sample, sequenced in a study of blood T cell repertoires in COVID-19. Sequencing was performed with immunoSEQ multiplex PCR; in TCRdb, only in-frame clones are kept and a portion is missing. The table has approximately 250,000 clones, around 89% seen once. Sequenced: PBMCs or T cells enriched from blood (not recorded which). The receptor source for this set is a woman aged 40 to 55 with acute COVID-19.

The CDR3 DNA is TGTGCCAGCAGGGCTCTAGCGGGAGGGCAAGAGACCCAGTACTTC. It is translated as CASRALAGGQETQYF. The V and J genes are TRBV7-2 and TRBJ2-5, with 12 bases identical to TRBD2. Trimming removed 6 bases from V and 2 bases from J; junction bases left unmatched: 4. Germline lookup yields CDR1 SGHTA and CDR2 FQGNSA. The CDR3 spans 15 residues.

The chain joins TRBV2 to TRBJ2-5; 8 positions match TRBD2. This CDR3 spans 14 amino acids. J was trimmed by 3 bases and V by 6 bases; bases with no gene match: 6. CDR1 is SNHLY, CDR2 FYNNEI, per germline. The CDR3 here is CASSLFSGEETQYF. CDR3 coding DNA: TGTGCCAGCAGCCTCTTTAGCGGGGAAGAGACCCAGTACTTC.

The V gene is TRBV28, the J gene TRBJ2-1; TRBD2 might be the D (5 bases). The CDR3 spans 15 residues. The germline gives CDR1 MDHEN, CDR2 SYDVKM. The ends were cut back, 5 bases at V and 2 bases at J, with 13 bases in the middle. CDR3 residues: CASSPVDFTYNEQFF. CDR3 DNA: TGTGCCAGCAGTCCCGTGGACTTTACCTACAATGAGCAGTTCTTC.

In DNA, the CDR3 is TGTGCTAGTGGTTTGGCCCGGTCTAACAGGAATTCACCCCTCCACTTT. Protein: CASGLARSNRNSPLHF. The chain employs TRBV12-5 and TRBJ1-6, with D perhaps TRBD1 (5 bases). V was pared by 1 base and J by 7 bases, with 14 bases between. The CDR3 covers 16 residues. The germline V gene encodes CDR1 LGHNT and CDR2 FRNRAP.

On this clone itself: Different DNA sequences within this sample yield the same CDR3. The V call is TRBV5-1, the J call TRBJ1-1; a possible D gene is TRBD1 (6 bases). The V gene's germline CDR1 is SGHRS and CDR2 YFSETQ. V was cut by 0 bases and J by 1 base, with 7 bases left in between. CDR3 size: 14 residues. The CDR3 nucleotides read TGCGCCAGCAGCTTGGGACAGGAGAACACTGAAGCTTTCTTT. Amino acids: CASSLGQENTEAFF.

As for this clone: At one of its ends the junction is not consistent with the germline gene, which may arise from a read error. The chain carries TRBV11-3 and TRBJ2-1; D assignment may be TRBD1 or TRBD2 (6 bases each). The CDR3 sequence is 13 residues long. The germline CDR1 and CDR2 sequences are SGHNT and YENEEA. The CDR3 loop is CASSLGGPNEQFF. CDR3 nucleotides: TGTGCCAGCAGTTTAGGGGGGCCCAATGAGCAGTTCTTC.

The chain carries TRBV2 and TRBJ1-5; D is unresolved. The CDR3 consists of 15 residues. Germline V gene data show CDR1 as SNHLY and CDR2 as FYNNEI. V lost 2 bases and J 0 bases, leaving 8 bases between the germline ends. CDR3: CASSELSNSNQPQHF. In nucleotides, the CDR3 is TGTGCCAGCAGTGAACTTAGTAATAGCAATCAGCCCCAGCATTTT.

The chain couples TRBV27 to TRBJ1-6, with D perhaps matching TRBD1 (6 bases). Germline CDR1 MNHEY, CDR2 SMNVEV (reference sequence). This CDR3 is built from 17 residues. With 0 bases removed from V and 9 bases from J, the gap between germline ends came to 18 bases. As DNA, the CDR3 is TGTGCCAGCAGTTTATCAGGGGGTACCTCAGTAGGTTCACCCCTCCACTTT. As protein: CASSLSGGTSVGSPLHF.

This sequence joins TRBV28 and TRBJ1-2; 8 nucleotides agree with TRBD1. The CDR3 runs 14 residues. The ends lost 5 bases at V and 7 bases at J; junction bases unmatched: 9. The germline V gene has CDR1 MDHEN and CDR2 SYDVKM. CDR3 amino acids: CASSPGQGIGGYTF. In DNA, the CDR3 is TGTGCCAGCAGTCCAGGACAGGGTATAGGTGGCTACACCTTC.

This chain links TRBV7-2 with TRBJ2-1; TRBD2 matches at 9 bases. Looked up from germline, CDR1 is SGHTA and CDR2 is FQGNSA. The CDR3 runs 19 residues. The V gene end was trimmed by 2 bases and the J gene end by 8 bases; junction bases not matched to a gene: 19. CDR3 nucleotides: TGTGCCAGCAGCTTAAAGGCCCGGTTTAGCGGGAGCTTGACTCATGAGCAGTTCTTC. It codes for CASSLKARFSGSLTHEQFF.

Turning to this clone: Its ends do not fully match the called genes, so a read error is possible. V gene TRBV14 combines with J gene TRBJ1-3; D is ambiguous. The length of the CDR3 is 16 residues. The germline V gene encodes CDR1 SGHDN and CDR2 FVKESK. CDR3 sequence: CASSQDLGIRGSTIYF. CDR3 bases: TGTGCCAGCAGCCAAGATTTGGGTATCCGGGGAAGCACCATATATTTT.

The chain has TRBV7-2 and TRBJ1-2; 12 bases line up with TRBD1. There are 12 residues in the CDR3. Germline values: CDR1 SGHTA, CDR2 FQGNSA. The V and J ends lost 8 bases and 8 bases, in that order; junction bases with no gene match: 3. CDR3 sequence reads: CASGDRGQGYTF. The CDR3 nucleotides are TGTGCCAGCGGGGACAGGGGGCAAGGCTACACCTTC.

The chain carries TRBV24-1 and TRBJ2-7, with D unresolved. Trimming cost V 10 bases and J 3 bases, with 12 bases left between them. The germline V gene encodes CDR1 KGHDR and CDR2 SFDVKD. The CDR3 contains 12 residues. This CDR3 reads CATRTYRYEQYV. The CDR3, as DNA: TGTGCCACTAGAACGTACCGCTACGAGCAGTACGTC.

This chain uses TRBV9 with TRBJ1-2; D possibly corresponds to TRBD1 (5 bases). Per the germline V gene, CDR1 is SGDLS and CDR2 is YYNGEE. Trimming pared 0 bases from V and 1 base from J, leaving 10 bases between. The CDR3 has 15 residues. The CDR3 DNA reads as TGTGCCAGCAGCGTAGGGGGACTGCTTAACTATGGCTACACCTTC. The encoded protein is CASSVGGLLNYGYTF.

This CDR3 reads CASSIDAMNTEAFF. The CDR3 DNA is TGTGCCAGTAGTATAGACGCGATGAACACTGAAGCTTTCTTT. The chain combines TRBV19 with TRBJ1-1; no clear D gene. In germline, CDR1 is LNHDA, CDR2 SQIVND (reference sequence). The V gene lost 0 bases and the J gene lost 0 bases, with 5 bases spanning the gap. The CDR3 contains 14 residues. Looking up the rest from reference TRBV19 and TRBJ1-1 gives the full variable domain: DGGITQSPKYLFRKEGQNVTLSCEQNLNHDAMYWYRQDPGQGLRLIYYSQIVNDFQKGDIAEGYSVSREKKESFPLTVTSAQKNPTAFYLCASSIDAMNTEAFFGQGTRLTVV.

This chain uses TRBV27 with TRBJ2-1, with 7 bases that match TRBD1. V was pared by 3 bases and J by 1 base, with 6 bases of the junction left unmatched. This CDR3 has 16 residues. CDR1 and CDR2 from the germline V gene are MNHEY and SMNVEV (reference sequence). CDR3 loop: CASSLRYRGSYNEQFF. Here the CDR3 DNA reads TGTGCCAGCAGTTTGAGGTACAGGGGTTCCTACAATGAGCAGTTCTTC.

The chain joins TRBV6-5 to TRBJ2-3; D may be TRBD2 (6 bases). Per the germline V gene, CDR1 is MNHEY and CDR2 is SVGAGI. This CDR3 spans 15 amino acids. Trimming removed 1 base at V and 0 bases at J, with 8 bases between. CDR3 bases: TGTGCCAGCAGTTACTGGAGCGGGAGCACAGATACGCAGTATTTT. This codes for CASSYWSGSTDTQYF.

The chain carries TRBV28 and TRBJ2-7, with D perhaps matching TRBD1 (5 bases). This CDR3 is 12 amino acids long. V was trimmed by 4 bases and J by 3 bases, leaving 7 bases between them. Germline assignment: CDR1 MDHEN and CDR2 SYDVKM. The CDR3 here is CASSWGYYEQYF. The CDR3 region has the DNA TGTGCCAGCAGTTGGGGCTACTACGAGCAGTACTTC.

The chain combines TRBV24-1 with TRBJ2-3; TRBD2 agrees at 9 bases. This CDR3 comprises 18 residues. The J segment lost 4 bases and the V segment lost 4 bases, leaving 14 bases of the junction unmatched. From germline, CDR1 is KGHDR and CDR2 SFDVKD. The DNA for the CDR3 is TGTGCCACCAGTGACCCCCCGGGAGGTAGCGGGAGCGCAGATACGCAGTATTTT. Translated: CATSDPPGGSGSADTQYF.

V and J are TRBV24-1 and TRBJ2-4, with 8 nucleotides matching TRBD1. Germline CDR1 reads KGHDR; CDR2 reads SFDVKD. The CDR3 length is 13 residues. CDR3 protein: CAVTGRGPNIQYF. Written as DNA, the CDR3 is TGTGCGGTTACAGGCAGGGGGCCAAACATTCAGTACTTC.